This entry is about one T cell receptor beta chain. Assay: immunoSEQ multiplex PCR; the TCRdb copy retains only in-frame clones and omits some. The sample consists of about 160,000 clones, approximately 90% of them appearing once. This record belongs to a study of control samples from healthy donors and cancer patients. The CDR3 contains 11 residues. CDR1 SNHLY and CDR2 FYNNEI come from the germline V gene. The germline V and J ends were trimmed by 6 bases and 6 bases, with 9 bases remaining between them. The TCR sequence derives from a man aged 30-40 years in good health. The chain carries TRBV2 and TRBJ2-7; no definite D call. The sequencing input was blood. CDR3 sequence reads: CASRGKVEQYF. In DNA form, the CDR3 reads TGTGCCAGCAGGGGGAAGGTCGAGCAGTACTTC.